The 23 T cell receptor beta chains listed next were all sequenced from one sample in a study of beta chain features in type 1 diabetes. All of the isolated RNA was reverse transcribed, so expressed TCRB transcripts were sequenced. Sequencing used immunoSEQ multiplex PCR; TCRdb keeps in-frame clones, though not all of them. This table has 900,000 or so clones, roughly a sixth appearing once. Sequences were obtained from naive CD4+ T cells from blood. The receptors stem from a woman aged 18-35 years in good health.

Points on this clone: This same CDR3 is encoded by further DNA sequences in the sample. V gene TRBV7-2 combines with J gene TRBJ2-6, with D maybe TRBD1 (5 bases). Trimming removed 5 bases from V and 2 bases from J, with 10 bases in between. The CDR3 is 15 residues long. Germline V gene lookup returns CDR1 SGHTA and CDR2 FQGNSA. CDR3 sequence reads: CASSLQGAGANVLTF. The CDR3 region has the DNA TGTGCCAGCAGCCTCCAAGGGGCTGGGGCCAACGTCCTGACTTTC.

The rearrangement joins TRBV20-1 to TRBJ2-5; D ambiguous. The CDR3 is 11 residues long. Germline V gives CDR1 DFQATT, CDR2 SNEGSKA (reference sequence). V lost 6 bases to trimming and J lost 4 bases, with 9 bases between them. CDR3 region: CSAKSLETQYF. CDR3 bases: TGCAGTGCCAAATCCCTAGAGACCCAGTACTTC.

V gene TRBV5-1 combines with J gene TRBJ2-7; either TRBD1 or TRBD2 may supply D (5 bases each). In germline, CDR1 is SGHRS, CDR2 YFSETQ. V gave up 4 bases and J gave up 3 bases, with 11 bases separating them. This CDR3 has 13 residues. CDR3 amino acids: CASSRDVGYEQYF. The CDR3 DNA sequence: TGCGCCAGCAGCAGGGACGTGGGCTACGAGCAGTACTTC.

The V and J genes are TRBV29-1 and TRBJ1-1; perhaps TRBD1 as D (6 bases). V shed 2 bases and J shed 1 base, with 17 bases lying between them. This CDR3 is built from 16 residues. CDR1 is SQVTM and CDR2 is ANQGSEA in the germline V gene. This CDR3 is CSVEPRGGWGNTEAFF. The CDR3 DNA follows: TGCAGCGTTGAACCCAGGGGAGGTTGGGGGAACACTGAAGCTTTCTTT. Variable domain in full (rest from reference TRBV29-1 and TRBJ1-1): SAVISQKPSRDICQRGTSLTIQCQVDSQVTMMFWYRQQPGQSLTLIATANQGSEATYESGFVIDKFPISRPNLTFSTLTVSNMSPEDSSIYLCSVEPRGGWGNTEAFFGQGTRLTVV.

V usage is TRBV28 and J usage is TRBJ1-4; the D is unclear. Germline loops: CDR1 MDHEN, CDR2 SYDVKM. CDR3 size: 15 residues. V was trimmed by 2 bases and J by 5 bases, leaving 12 bases between them. The CDR3 DNA sequence: TGTGCCAGCAGTTTACCATCCCTGGGGAATGAAAAACTGTTTTTT. Translating gives CASSLPSLGNEKLFF. Together with reference TRBV28 and TRBJ1-4, the CDR3 gives the full variable domain: DVKVTQSSRYLVKRTGEKVFLECVQDMDHENMFWYRQDPGLGLRLIYFSYDVKMKEKGDIPEGYSVSREKKERFSLILESASTNQTSMYLCASSLPSLGNEKLFFGSGTQLSVL.

This clone was seen only a few times. This chain links TRBV27 with TRBJ2-3; D unresolved. The CDR3 sequence is 14 residues long. V shed 5 bases and J shed 6 bases, with 15 bases lying between them. From germline, CDR1 is MNHEY and CDR2 SMNVEV (reference sequence). CDR3: CASSPRANSDTQYF. The CDR3 DNA reads TGTGCCAGCAGTCCACGGGCGAACTCGGATACGCAGTATTTT.

Only a few counts were recorded for this clone. The J gene is TRBJ2-1, the V gene TRBV5-6, with 12 bases fitting TRBD2. This CDR3 has 16 amino acids. V was clipped by 1 base and J by 7 bases; unmatched bases: 6. Germline CDR1 reads SGHDT; CDR2 reads YYEEEE. In DNA form, the CDR3 reads TGTGCCAGCAGCTTGTTCGGACTAGCGGGAAGGAATGAGCAGTTCTTC. It yields the protein CASSLFGLAGRNEQFF.

V gene TRBV1 combines with J gene TRBJ1-4. TRBV1 is tagged as a pseudogene. This CDR3 contains 9 residues. CDR3 sequence reads: CTSSQLLFF. The CDR3 DNA is TGCACCAGCAGCCAACTACTGTTTTTT.

The V and J genes are TRBV7-2 and TRBJ2-7, with 8 bases that match TRBD1. The germline V gene has CDR1 SGHTA and CDR2 FQGNSA. After removal of 1 base from V and 6 bases from J, the junction contained 2 bases not matched to a gene. There are 13 residues in the CDR3. The CDR3 DNA reads as TGTGCCAGCAGCTTAGGGACAGGGTTCGAGCAGTACTTC. Translating gives CASSLGTGFEQYF.

This clone was seen a few times. The rearrangement uses TRBV29-1 and TRBJ2-1; 9 nucleotides line up with TRBD2. With 5 bases clipped from V and 6 bases from J, the junction kept 8 bases outside the gene matches. The germline CDR1 and CDR2 sequences are SQVTM and ANQGSEA. The CDR3 spans 14 residues. The CDR3 loop reads CSVRRSGRLNEQFF. Here the CDR3 DNA reads TGCAGCGTTCGCCGTAGCGGGAGACTCAATGAGCAGTTCTTC.

This clone showed up just a few times. This chain links TRBV11-2 with TRBJ2-2; no clear D gene. The V gene lost 1 base and the J gene lost 7 bases, with 4 bases spanning the gap. CDR3 length: 12 amino acids. The V gene's germline CDR1 is SGHAT and CDR2 FQNNGV. The CDR3 loop is CASSLVFGELFF. Here the CDR3 DNA reads TGTGCCAGCAGCTTAGTTTTCGGGGAGCTGTTTTTT.

This clone showed up just a few times. The CDR3 sequence is CASSSWSQRANVLTF. The CDR3 region has the DNA TGTGCCAGCAGCTCCTGGTCTCAAAGGGCCAACGTCCTGACTTTC. The gene calls are TRBV7-2 and TRBJ2-6; D not certain. Germline V gives CDR1 SGHTA, CDR2 FQGNSA. The CDR3 contains 15 residues. The V end was cut by 4 bases, the J end by 5 bases, with 12 bases between.

V usage is TRBV28 and J usage is TRBJ2-2; 8 nucleotides agree with TRBD1. The germline gives CDR1 MDHEN, CDR2 SYDVKM. V shed 7 bases and J 7 bases; nucleotides not matched to a gene: 11. There are 15 residues in the CDR3. The CDR3 loop is CASTPARGPDGELFF. The CDR3 DNA sequence: TGTGCCAGCACCCCCGCCAGGGGGCCAGACGGGGAGCTGTTTTTT.

The V call is TRBV27, the J call TRBJ2-1; a possible D gene is TRBD1 (5 bases). Germline lookup yields CDR1 MNHEY and CDR2 SMNVEV (reference sequence). The CDR3 loop spans 13 amino acids. Trimming took 6 bases from V and 4 from J, leaving 10 bases between them. The CDR3 coding sequence is TGTGCCAGCAGCTCACAGGAGTACAATGAGCAGTTCTTC. Translated: CASSSQEYNEQFF.

The table lists this clone with a few counts. In nucleotides, the CDR3 is TGTGCCATCTCCGGGATCCCCGACGACTACGAGCAGTACTTC. Translating it yields CAISGIPDDYEQYF. The chain recombines TRBV28 with TRBJ2-7; weak D call: TRBD2 (5 bases). CDR1 and CDR2 (germline): MDHEN, SYDVKM. The V and J ends lost 10 bases and 3 bases respectively, with 19 bases between them. There are 14 residues in the CDR3. The full variable domain, with the rest looked up from reference TRBV28 and TRBJ2-7, is DVKVTQSSRYLVKRTGEKVFLECVQDMDHENMFWYRQDPGLGLRLIYFSYDVKMKEKGDIPEGYSVSREKKERFSLILESASTNQTSMYLCAISGIPDDYEQYFGPGTRLTVT.

This clone was counted a few times. The rearrangement joins TRBV6-6 to TRBJ2-7; D tentatively fits TRBD1 or TRBD2 (5 bases each). Germline-derived CDR1 and CDR2 are MNHNY and SVGAGI (reference sequence). The CDR3 covers 11 residues. Trimming took off 10 bases at V and 3 bases at J, with 10 bases between the two ends. The CDR3 DNA reads TGTGCCACGGGGCAGCTCTACGAGCAGTACTTC. Its protein is CATGQLYEQYF.

V usage is TRBV7-8 and J usage is TRBJ1-2, with D uncertain. The CDR3 is 13 amino acids. Trimming took 5 bases from V and 6 from J, leaving 13 bases between them. Germline CDR1 SGHVS, CDR2 FQNEAQ. DNA for the CDR3: TGTGCCAGCAGCCCCTTCAATAGCGATGGCTACACCTTC. Translated, it gives CASSPFNSDGYTF.

The V and J genes are TRBV6-6 and TRBJ1-2; unclear D gene. The CDR3 is 14 amino acids. Deletions cut 0 bases from V and 1 base from J, with 6 bases between. Per germline, CDR1 MNHNY and CDR2 SVGAGI (reference sequence). The CDR3 region has the DNA TGTGCCAGCAGTTACTCGGGCCTTAACTATGGCTACACCTTC. Protein: CASSYSGLNYGYTF.

V gene TRBV5-4 combines with J gene TRBJ1-2; D might be TRBD1 (5 bases). The germline V and J ends were trimmed by 4 bases and 4 bases, with 11 bases remaining between them. From germline, CDR1 is SGHNT and CDR2 YYREEE (reference sequence). This CDR3 region has 13 residues. CDR3: CASSQDQGYGYTF. Written as DNA, the CDR3 is TGTGCCAGCAGCCAAGACCAGGGCTATGGCTACACCTTC.

The chain recombines TRBV6-5 with TRBJ1-1; no reliable D call. CDR3 length: 15 residues. Trimming left V 0 bases short and J 4 bases short, with 12 bases between. The germline V gene has CDR1 MNHEY and CDR2 SVGAGI. The DNA for the CDR3 is TGTGCCAGCAGTTACTCGACTAACCAACGCACTGAAGCTTTCTTT. This encodes CASSYSTNQRTEAFF.

The CDR3 here is CASSLRYQETQYF. DNA for the CDR3: TGTGCCAGCAGCCTCAGGTACCAAGAGACCCAGTACTTC. The chain is built from TRBV9 and TRBJ2-5; no reliable D call. Trimming shortened V by 4 bases and J by 0 bases, and 7 bases separated the two germline ends. Per the germline V gene, CDR1 is SGDLS and CDR2 is YYNGEE. The CDR3 runs to 13 residues.

The chain uses TRBV18 and TRBJ1-1; D perhaps matches TRBD1 (6 bases). The CDR3 extends over 16 amino acids. V lost 5 bases and J lost 1, with 17 bases in between. CDR1 is KGHSH, CDR2 LQKENI, per germline. As DNA, the CDR3 is TGTGCCAGCTCAATGCGGCCGGGACAATCGAACACTGAAGCTTTCTTT. Translating gives CASSMRPGQSNTEAFF.

This clone was found a few times. V is TRBV6-1 and J is TRBJ2-7; no firm D call. V was pared by 10 bases and J by 4 bases, with 11 bases between. This CDR3 comprises 11 residues. Germline CDR1 MNHNS, CDR2 SASEGT. CDR3 sequence reads: CATRHEYEQYF. The CDR3, as DNA: TGTGCCACCCGACACGAATACGAGCAGTACTTC.